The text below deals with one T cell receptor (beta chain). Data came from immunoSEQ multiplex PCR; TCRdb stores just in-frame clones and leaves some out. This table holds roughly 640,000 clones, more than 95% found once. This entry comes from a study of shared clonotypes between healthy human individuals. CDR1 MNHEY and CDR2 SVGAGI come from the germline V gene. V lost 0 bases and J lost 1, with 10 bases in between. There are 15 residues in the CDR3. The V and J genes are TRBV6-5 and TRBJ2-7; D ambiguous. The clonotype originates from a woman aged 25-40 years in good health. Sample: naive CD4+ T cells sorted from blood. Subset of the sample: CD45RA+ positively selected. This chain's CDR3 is CASSYSDASSYEQYF. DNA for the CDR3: TGTGCCAGCAGTTACTCAGACGCATCGTCCTACGAGCAGTACTTC.